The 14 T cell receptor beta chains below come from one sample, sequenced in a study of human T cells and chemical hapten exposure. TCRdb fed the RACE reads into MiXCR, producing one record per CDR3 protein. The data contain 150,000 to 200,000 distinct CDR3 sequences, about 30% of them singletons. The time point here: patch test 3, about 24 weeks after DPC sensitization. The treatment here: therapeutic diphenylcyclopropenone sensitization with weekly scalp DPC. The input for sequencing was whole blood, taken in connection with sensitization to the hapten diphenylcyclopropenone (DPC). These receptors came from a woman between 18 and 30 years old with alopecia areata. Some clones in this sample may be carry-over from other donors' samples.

The CDR3 is CSASVGGRGYTF. The CDR3 coding sequence is TGCAGTGCTAGCGTGGGGGGCCGGGGCTACACCTTC. The chain combines TRBV20-1 with TRBJ1-2, with a weak D call TRBD1 (6 bases). V lost 3 bases, J lost 8 bases, and 13 bases lay in between. Germline CDR1 and CDR2: DFQATT and SNEGSKA (reference sequence). The CDR3 runs to 12 residues.

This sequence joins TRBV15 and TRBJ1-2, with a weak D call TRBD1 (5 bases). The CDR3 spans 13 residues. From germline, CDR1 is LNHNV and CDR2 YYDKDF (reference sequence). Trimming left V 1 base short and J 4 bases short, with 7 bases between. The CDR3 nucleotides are TGTGCCACCAGCAGAGGACAGTCCTATGGCTACACCTTC. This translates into CATSRGQSYGYTF.

For the CDR3, the DNA is TGCGCCAGCAGCCTTCGACGGCTACAGGGGCCTAACTCCTACGAGCAGTACTTC. Its protein is CASSLRRLQGPNSYEQYF. The rearrangement joins TRBV5-1 to TRBJ2-7; 7 bases agree with TRBD1. There are 18 residues in the CDR3. With V trimmed by 4 bases and J by 0 bases, 16 bases remained unmatched. Germline V gives CDR1 SGHRS, CDR2 YFSETQ.

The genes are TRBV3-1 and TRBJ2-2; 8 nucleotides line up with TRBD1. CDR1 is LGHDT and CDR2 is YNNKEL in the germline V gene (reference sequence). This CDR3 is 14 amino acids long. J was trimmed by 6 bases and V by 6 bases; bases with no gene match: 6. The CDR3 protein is CASRPPQGAGELFF. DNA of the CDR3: TGTGCCAGCAGACCTCCACAGGGGGCCGGGGAGCTGTTTTTT.

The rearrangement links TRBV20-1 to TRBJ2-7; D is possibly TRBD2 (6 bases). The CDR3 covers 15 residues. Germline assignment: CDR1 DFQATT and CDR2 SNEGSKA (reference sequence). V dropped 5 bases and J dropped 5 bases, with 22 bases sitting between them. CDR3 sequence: CSARNFRWREDEQYF. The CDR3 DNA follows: TGCAGTGCTCGTAATTTTCGGTGGAGGGAAGACGAGCAGTACTTC.

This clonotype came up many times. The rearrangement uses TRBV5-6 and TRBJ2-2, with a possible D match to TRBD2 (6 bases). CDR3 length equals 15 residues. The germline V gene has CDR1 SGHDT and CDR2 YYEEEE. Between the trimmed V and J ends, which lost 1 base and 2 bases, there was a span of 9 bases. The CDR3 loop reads CASSLPGTNTGELFF. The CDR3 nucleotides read TGTGCCAGCAGCTTGCCAGGGACTAACACCGGGGAGCTGTTTTTT.

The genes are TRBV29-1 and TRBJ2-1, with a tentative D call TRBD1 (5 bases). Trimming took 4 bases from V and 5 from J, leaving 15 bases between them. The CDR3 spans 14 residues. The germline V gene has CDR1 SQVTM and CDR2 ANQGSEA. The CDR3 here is CSVAGRQSNNEQFF. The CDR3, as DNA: TGCAGCGTTGCTGGTCGACAGTCAAACAATGAGCAGTTCTTC.

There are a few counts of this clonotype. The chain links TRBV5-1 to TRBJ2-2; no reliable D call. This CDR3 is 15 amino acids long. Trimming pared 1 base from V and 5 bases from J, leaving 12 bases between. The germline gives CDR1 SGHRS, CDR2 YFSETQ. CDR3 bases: TGCGCCAGCAGCTTGTCCCTAAAAGGAACCGGGGAGCTGTTTTTT. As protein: CASSLSLKGTGELFF. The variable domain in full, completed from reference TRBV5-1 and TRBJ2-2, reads KAGVTQTPRYLIKTRGQQVTLSCSPISGHRSVSWYQQTPGQGLQFLFEYFSETQRNKGNFPGRFSGRQFSNSRSEMNVSTLELGDSALYLCASSLSLKGTGELFFGEGSRLTVL.

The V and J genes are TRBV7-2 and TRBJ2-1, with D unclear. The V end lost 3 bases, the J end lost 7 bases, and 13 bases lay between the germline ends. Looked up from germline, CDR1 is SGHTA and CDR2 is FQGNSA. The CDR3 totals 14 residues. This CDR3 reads CASSLKGWGNEQFF. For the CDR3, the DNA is TGTGCCAGCAGCTTGAAGGGTTGGGGAAATGAGCAGTTCTTC.

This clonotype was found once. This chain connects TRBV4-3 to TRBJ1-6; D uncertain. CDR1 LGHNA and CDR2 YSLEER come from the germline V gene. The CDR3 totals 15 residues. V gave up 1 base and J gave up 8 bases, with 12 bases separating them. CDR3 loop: CASSQGLYSYSPLHF. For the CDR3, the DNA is TGCGCCAGCAGCCAAGGCCTGTATTCCTATTCACCCCTCCACTTT.

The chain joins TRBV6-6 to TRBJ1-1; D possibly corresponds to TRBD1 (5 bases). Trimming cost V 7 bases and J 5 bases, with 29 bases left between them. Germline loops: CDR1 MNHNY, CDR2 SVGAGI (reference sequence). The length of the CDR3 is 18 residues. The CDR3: CASTDTPGMSLRRTEAFF. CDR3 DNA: TGTGCCAGCACCGATACCCCAGGGATGAGTTTACGACGGACTGAAGCTTTCTTT.

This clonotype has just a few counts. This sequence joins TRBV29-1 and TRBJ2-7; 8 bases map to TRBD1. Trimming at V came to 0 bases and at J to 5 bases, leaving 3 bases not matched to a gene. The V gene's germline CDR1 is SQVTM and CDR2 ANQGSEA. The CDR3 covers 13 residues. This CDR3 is CSVEDQGAHEQYF. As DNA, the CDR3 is TGCAGCGTTGAAGACCAGGGGGCCCACGAGCAGTACTTC.

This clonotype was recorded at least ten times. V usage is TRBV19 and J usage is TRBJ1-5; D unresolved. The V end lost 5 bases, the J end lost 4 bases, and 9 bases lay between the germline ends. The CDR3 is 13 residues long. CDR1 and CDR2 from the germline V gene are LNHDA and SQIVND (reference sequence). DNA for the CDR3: TGTGCCAGTAGTCTCGGGAGTAATCAGCCCCAGCATTTT. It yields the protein CASSLGSNQPQHF.

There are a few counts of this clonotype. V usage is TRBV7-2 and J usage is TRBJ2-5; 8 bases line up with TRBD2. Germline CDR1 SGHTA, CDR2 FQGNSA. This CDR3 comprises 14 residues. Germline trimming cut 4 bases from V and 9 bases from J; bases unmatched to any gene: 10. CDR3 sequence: CASSSRTSKRSQYF. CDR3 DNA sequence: TGTGCCAGCAGCTCCAGGACTAGCAAGAGGTCCCAGTACTTC. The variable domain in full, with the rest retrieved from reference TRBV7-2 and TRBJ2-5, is GAGVSQSPSNKVTEKGKDVELRCDPISGHTALYWYRQSLGQGLEFLIYFQGNSAPDKSGLPSDRFSAERTGGSVSTLTIQRTQQEDSAVYLCASSSRTSKRSQYFGPGTRLLVL.